Below are 7 T cell receptor beta chains sequenced from a single sample in a study of shared clonotypes between healthy human individuals. The method was immunoSEQ multiplex PCR; TCRdb's version includes in-frame clones alone and lacks a portion of them. The sample comprises over a million clones, roughly 98.5% of which are singletons, and 0.3% to 0.45% rests with the top ten. The sample consisted of naive CD4+ T cells sorted from blood. Subset given: CD45RA+ positively selected. The receptors originated from a man aged 30-40 years in good health.

Written as DNA, the CDR3 is TGTGCCAGCAGCTTCCCTAGCGGGATTGGTGAGCAGTTCTTC. Amino acid sequence: CASSFPSGIGEQFF. This rearrangement joins TRBV7-2 to TRBJ2-1; TRBD2 matches 9 bases. The CDR3 is 14 amino acids. Looked up from germline, CDR1 is SGHTA and CDR2 is FQGNSA. The V segment lost 3 bases and the J segment 9 bases; nucleotides outside the gene matches: 6.

The DNA of the CDR3 is TGTGCCAGCACCCTGGGGGTAGCGGGAGGGTACGGGGAGACCCAGTACTTC. This gives the protein CASTLGVAGGYGETQYF. The chain recombines TRBV11-2 with TRBJ2-5, with 11 bases fitting TRBD2. The junction had 15 bases not matched to a gene; V was cut back by 7 bases and J by 5 bases. The CDR3 has 17 amino acids. The germline gives CDR1 SGHAT, CDR2 FQNNGV.

V gene TRBV7-2 combines with J gene TRBJ2-1, with D hard to call. Trimming cost V 4 bases and J 4 bases, with 14 bases left between them. Germline V gene sequence: CDR1 SGHTA, CDR2 FQGNSA. The CDR3 has 15 amino acids. CDR3 DNA: TGTGCCAGCAGCTCCGGGTTCGCCAATTACAATGAGCAGTTCTTC. Protein: CASSSGFANYNEQFF.

The chain combines TRBV5-4 with TRBJ1-2; tentative D call: TRBD1 (6 bases). This CDR3 spans 15 amino acids. Germline-derived CDR1 and CDR2 are SGHNT and YYREEE (reference sequence). V lost 1 base, J lost 3 bases, and 13 bases lay in between. The CDR3 region is CASSLSRGQDYGYTF. As DNA, the CDR3 is TGTGCCAGCAGCTTGTCCCGGGGGCAGGACTATGGCTACACCTTC.

This clone has only one observation. This chain uses TRBV9 with TRBJ2-1; no clear D. The CDR3 loop spans 16 amino acids. Germline lookup yields CDR1 SGDLS and CDR2 YYNGEE. Between the trimmed V and J ends, which lost 0 bases and 2 bases, there was a span of 12 bases. In nucleotides, the CDR3 is TGTGCCAGCAGCGTAGTATCGGCAGTTACCTACAATGAGCAGTTCTTC. As protein: CASSVVSAVTYNEQFF.

The chain combines TRBV29-1 with TRBJ1-1, with a tentative D call TRBD1 (5 bases). The V gene's germline CDR1 is SQVTM and CDR2 ANQGSEA. Trimming pared 6 bases from V and 1 base from J, leaving 12 bases between. The CDR3 covers 13 residues. CDR3: CSVVTGTNTEAFF. The CDR3 nucleotides read TGCAGCGTCGTGACCGGGACGAACACTGAAGCTTTCTTT.

The genes are TRBV25-1 and TRBJ1-2, with D unclear. V lost 0 bases and J 4 bases, leaving 12 bases between the germline ends. This CDR3 spans 15 amino acids. Looked up from germline, CDR1 is MGHDK and CDR2 is SYGVNS. CDR3 in amino acids: CASSEYPDPRYGYTF. The CDR3 nucleotides read TGTGCCAGCAGTGAATACCCGGACCCCCGCTATGGCTACACCTTC.